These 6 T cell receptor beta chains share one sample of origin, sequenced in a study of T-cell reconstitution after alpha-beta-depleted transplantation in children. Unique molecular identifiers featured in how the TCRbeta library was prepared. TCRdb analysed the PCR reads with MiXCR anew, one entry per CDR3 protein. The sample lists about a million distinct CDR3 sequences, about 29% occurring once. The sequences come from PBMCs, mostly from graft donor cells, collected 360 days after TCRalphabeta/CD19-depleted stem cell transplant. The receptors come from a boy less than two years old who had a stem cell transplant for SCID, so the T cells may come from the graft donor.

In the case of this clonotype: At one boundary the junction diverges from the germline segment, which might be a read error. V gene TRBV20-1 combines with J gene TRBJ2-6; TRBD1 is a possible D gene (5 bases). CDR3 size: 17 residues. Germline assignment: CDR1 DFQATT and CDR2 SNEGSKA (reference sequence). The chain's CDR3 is CSARGGAVSAGADVLTF. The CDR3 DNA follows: TGCAGTGCTAGAGGGGGTGCAGTTTCTGCTGGGGCCGACGTCCTGACTTTC.

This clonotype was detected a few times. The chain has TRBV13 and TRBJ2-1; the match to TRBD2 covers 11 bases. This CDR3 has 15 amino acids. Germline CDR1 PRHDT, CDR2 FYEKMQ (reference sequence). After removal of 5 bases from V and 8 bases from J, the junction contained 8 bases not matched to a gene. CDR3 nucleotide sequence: TGTGCCAGCAGCCCGGGACTAGCGGTTACGGATGAGCAGTTCTTC. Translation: CASSPGLAVTDEQFF. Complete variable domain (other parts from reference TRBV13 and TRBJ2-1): AAGVIQSPRHLIKEKRETATLKCYPIPRHDTVYWYQQGPGQDPQFLISFYEKMQSDKGSIPDRFSAQQFSDYHSELNMSSLELGDSALYFCASSPGLAVTDEQFFGPGTRLTVL.

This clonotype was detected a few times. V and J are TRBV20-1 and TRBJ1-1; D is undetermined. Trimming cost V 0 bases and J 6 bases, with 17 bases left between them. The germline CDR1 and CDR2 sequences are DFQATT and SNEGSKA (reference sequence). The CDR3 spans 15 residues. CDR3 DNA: TGCAGTGCTAGAGAGGCGACCATCATGAGTGCTGAAGCTTTCTTT. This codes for CSAREATIMSAEAFF.

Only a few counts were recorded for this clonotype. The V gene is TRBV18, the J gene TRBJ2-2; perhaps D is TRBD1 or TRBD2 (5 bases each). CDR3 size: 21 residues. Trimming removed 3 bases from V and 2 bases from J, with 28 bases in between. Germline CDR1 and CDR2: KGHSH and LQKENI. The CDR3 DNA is TGTGCCAGCTCACCTTCCCGACACCCCGGGACGCAGCTCAAAAACACCGGGGAGCTGTTTTTT. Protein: CASSPSRHPGTQLKNTGELFF.

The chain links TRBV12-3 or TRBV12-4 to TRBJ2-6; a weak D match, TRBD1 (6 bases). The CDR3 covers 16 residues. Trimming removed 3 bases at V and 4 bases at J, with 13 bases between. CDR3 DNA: TGTGCCAGCAGTTTTTGGGGGCGCTCCGGGGCCAACGTCCTGACTTTC. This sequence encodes CASSFWGRSGANVLTF.

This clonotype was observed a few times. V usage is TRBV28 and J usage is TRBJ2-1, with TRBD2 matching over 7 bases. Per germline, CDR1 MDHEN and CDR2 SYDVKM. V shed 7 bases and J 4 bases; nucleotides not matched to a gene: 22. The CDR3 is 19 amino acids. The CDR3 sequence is CASTAGMRLVTPGYNEQFF. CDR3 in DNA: TGTGCCAGCACAGCGGGGATGAGACTAGTAACTCCTGGATACAATGAGCAGTTCTTC.